Shown below are 21 T cell receptor beta chains from a single sample sequenced in a study of blood T cells in healthy people across ages. A second PCR of about 6 to 12 cycles used a sample-barcoded 5' primer and a J-beta primer mix. TCRdb processed the 5' RACE reads anew with MiXCR; each CDR3 protein has one entry. The sample contains approximately 800,000 distinct CDR3 sequences, roughly 34% of which appear only once. Specimen: blood. Receptor source: a young man in good health.

The chain is built from TRBV13 and TRBJ1-2, with D possibly matching TRBD1 (5 bases). V was pared by 5 bases and J by 5 bases, with 15 bases between. CDR1 and CDR2 (germline): PRHDT, FYEKMQ (reference sequence). This CDR3 is built from 14 residues. This chain's CDR3 is CASSPRGRPYGYTF. The CDR3, as DNA: TGTGCCAGCAGCCCCCGGGGGAGACCGTATGGCTACACCTTC.

This clonotype was seen more than once but under ten times. The J gene is TRBJ1-2, the V gene TRBV7-2, with D perhaps TRBD1 (5 bases). The V end was cut by 3 bases, the J end by 8 bases, with 19 bases between. Per the germline V gene, CDR1 is SGHTA and CDR2 is FQGNSA. This CDR3 has 15 residues. CDR3 sequence (DNA): TGTGCCAGCAGCTTTTTACAGGCGGCTTTGGGGGGCTACACCTTC. Protein sequence: CASSFLQAALGGYTF.

This clonotype was detected a few times. The V and J genes are TRBV20-1 and TRBJ1-1; D call uncertain. Germline loops: CDR1 DFQATT, CDR2 SNEGSKA (reference sequence). V lost 1 base and J lost 3, with 15 bases in between. This CDR3 is built from 15 residues. For the CDR3, the DNA is TGCAGTGCTAGAGTTATAGGTCCAAACTACACTGAAGCTTTCTTT. As protein: CSARVIGPNYTEAFF.

This chain connects TRBV6-5 to TRBJ1-5; 9 bases are shared with TRBD1. This CDR3 has 15 amino acids. Germline values: CDR1 MNHEY, CDR2 SVGAGI. After removal of 0 bases from V and 9 bases from J, the junction contained 6 bases not matched to a gene. CDR3 amino acids: CASSYSTQGAGPQHF. CDR3 sequence (DNA): TGTGCCAGCAGTTACTCGACACAGGGGGCTGGGCCCCAGCATTTT.

V is TRBV11-3 and J is TRBJ2-3; 10 positions agree with TRBD2. The germline V gene has CDR1 SGHNT and CDR2 YENEEA. The CDR3 is 17 amino acids. Trimming cost V 0 bases and J 0 bases; bases outside gene matches: 3. CDR3 coding DNA: TGTGCCAGCAGCTTAGATGGACTAGCGGTGAGCACAGATACGCAGTATTTT. As protein: CASSLDGLAVSTDTQYF.

The chain uses TRBV7-2 and TRBJ2-4; 7 bases line up with TRBD1. CDR3 length: 14 residues. V lost 2 bases to trimming and J lost 9 bases; unmatched junction nucleotides: 7. From germline, CDR1 is SGHTA and CDR2 FQGNSA. CDR3 in DNA: TGTGCCAGCAGCTTACTGGGACAGTTCGGCATTCAGTACTTC. This translates into CASSLLGQFGIQYF.

The table lists this clonotype with a few counts. CDR3 nucleotide sequence: TGCAGTGCTAGAGTTATTGCAGGGGGCAATGAGCAGTACTTC. It encodes CSARVIAGGNEQYF. The chain recombines TRBV20-1 with TRBJ2-5; 8 bases agree with TRBD1. The CDR3 contains 14 residues. The trim removed 1 base at V and 11 bases at J, leaving 12 bases unmatched. The V gene's germline CDR1 is DFQATT and CDR2 SNEGSKA (reference sequence).

This clonotype was observed a handful of times. This chain links TRBV4-2 with TRBJ1-5; D unresolved. The V gene lost 1 base and the J gene lost 4 bases, with 8 bases spanning the gap. The CDR3 has 14 residues. In germline, CDR1 is LGHNA, CDR2 YNFKEQ. CDR3 protein: CASSQGQENQPQHF. CDR3 DNA: TGTGCCAGCAGCCAAGGACAAGAAAATCAGCCCCAGCATTTT.

Details on this clonotype: A clone one base away is much larger, so this may be a read error. The chain recombines TRBV7-9 with TRBJ2-3; D might be TRBD2 (5 bases). Germline V gives CDR1 SEHNR, CDR2 FQNEAQ (reference sequence). The CDR3 is 18 residues long. This chain's CDR3 is CAGSLVGRRTSRTDTQYF. The DNA for the CDR3 is TGTGCCGGCAGCTTAGTGGGGAGACGTACTTCACGCACAGATACGCAGTATTTT.

V is TRBV4-3 and J is TRBJ1-6; 7 bases fit TRBD1. Germline CDR1 LGHNA, CDR2 YSLEER. After removal of 7 bases from V and 7 bases from J, the junction contained 13 bases not matched to a gene. The CDR3 is 16 residues long. The CDR3 DNA follows: TGCGCCAGCACCTCTTGGAGCGGGGACAGAAATTCACCCCTCCACTTT. This gives the protein CASTSWSGDRNSPLHF.

This clonotype showed up just once. A much larger clone is a single base away; this may be a read error. The V call is TRBV12-3 or TRBV12-4, the J call TRBJ2-1; either TRBD1 or TRBD2 may supply D (5 bases each). The CDR3 contains 15 residues. The V end lost 4 bases, the J end lost 10 bases, and 20 bases lay between the germline ends. The CDR3 here is CASSYRDPEVYEQFF. DNA of the CDR3: TGTGCCAGCAGTTACCGGGACCCCGAGGTCTACGAGCAGTTCTTC.

This clonotype was detected many times. The V and J genes are TRBV20-1 and TRBJ2-5, with D tentatively TRBD1 (6 bases). This CDR3 region has 14 residues. The V and J ends lost 6 bases and 2 bases respectively, with 16 bases between them. Germline lookup yields CDR1 DFQATT and CDR2 SNEGSKA (reference sequence). CDR3 bases: TGCAGTGCCAGGGGACGGGGATTACAAGAGACCCAGTACTTC. Encoded protein: CSARGRGLQETQYF.

Comments on this clonotype: A much larger clone lies one base from this, so it may be a read error. This chain links TRBV4-1 with TRBJ2-1; D is possibly TRBD2 (6 bases). This CDR3 contains 19 residues. Germline loops: CDR1 MGHRA, CDR2 YSYEKL. V was cut by 0 bases and J by 7 bases, with 25 bases left in between. CDR3 sequence (DNA): TGCGCCAGCAGCCAAGATCGGGGGAACTGGGACGCAGGATTAAATGAGCAGTTCTTC. The encoded protein is CASSQDRGNWDAGLNEQFF.

The chain couples TRBV7-3 to TRBJ1-1, with 9 bases identical to TRBD1. CDR1 is SGHTA, CDR2 FQGTGA, per germline. The CDR3 is 16 amino acids. V lost 5 bases to trimming and J lost 5 bases; unmatched junction nucleotides: 12. In DNA form, the CDR3 reads TGTGCCAGCAGCAAACCAACCTCGACAGGGGGGACTGAAGCTTTCTTT. It specifies CASSKPTSTGGTEAFF.

The V and J genes are TRBV6-5 and TRBJ1-1, with D uncertain. From germline, CDR1 is MNHEY and CDR2 SVGAGI. Trimming removed 7 bases from V and 1 base from J, with 10 bases in between. The CDR3 is 13 amino acids. The CDR3 protein is CASTPAKNTEAFF. CDR3 coding DNA: TGTGCCAGCACGCCAGCCAAGAACACTGAAGCTTTCTTT.

This clonotype was seen a handful of times. This chain uses TRBV12-3 or TRBV12-4 with TRBJ2-1; 15 nucleotides align to TRBD2. This CDR3 has 17 residues. V shed 5 bases and J 3 bases; nucleotides not matched to a gene: 5. The CDR3 protein is CASSPGTSGGNYNEQFF. As DNA, the CDR3 is TGTGCCAGCAGTCCGGGGACTAGCGGGGGGAACTACAATGAGCAGTTCTTC.

This clonotype showed up just a few times. The chain is built from TRBV10-3 and TRBJ1-5; D not certain. The CDR3 is 15 residues long. The V end lost 0 bases, the J end lost 2 bases, and 8 bases lay between the germline ends. CDR1 ENHRY and CDR2 SYGVKD come from the germline V gene. The CDR3 region has the DNA TGTGCCATCAGTGAGTCGGTCCCGGGCAATCAGCCCCAGCATTTT. It translates to CAISESVPGNQPQHF.

This clonotype was recorded many times. This chain uses TRBV6-5 with TRBJ2-7; D gene unclear. This CDR3 has 15 residues. Trimming cost V 5 bases and J 2 bases, with 16 bases left between them. Per germline, CDR1 MNHEY and CDR2 SVGAGI. The chain's CDR3 is CASSLTGYRPYEQYF. The CDR3 nucleotides are TGTGCCAGCAGTCTGACGGGTTATCGACCCTACGAGCAGTACTTC.

The chain joins TRBV4-3 to TRBJ1-1; the D is unclear. The V and J ends lost 1 base and 8 bases respectively, with 20 bases between them. The CDR3 length is 16 residues. The germline V gene has CDR1 LGHNA and CDR2 YSLEER. The CDR3 bases are TGCGCCAGCAGCCAAGCCCTCTCTGTGCCACGCGCGGAAGCTTTCTTT. It yields the protein CASSQALSVPRAEAFF.

This clonotype has at least ten counts. The rearrangement uses TRBV9 and TRBJ2-1, with D tentatively TRBD1 (6 bases). This CDR3 contains 12 residues. Trimming cost V 3 bases and J 14 bases, with 15 bases left between them. Germline V gene data show CDR1 as SGDLS and CDR2 as YYNGEE. The DNA for the CDR3 is TGTGCCAGCAGCGCCTCTCAGGGGCAGAAGTTCTTC. It encodes CASSASQGQKFF.

In this sample, this clonotype turned up many times. The rearrangement uses TRBV20-1 and TRBJ2-3; the match to TRBD1 covers 10 bases. Germline V gene sequence: CDR1 DFQATT, CDR2 SNEGSKA (reference sequence). Trimming cost V 5 bases and J 5 bases; bases outside gene matches: 1. The CDR3 consists of 12 residues. The CDR3, as DNA: TGCAGTGCTGGGACAGGGGTAGATACGCAGTATTTT. Translated, it gives CSAGTGVDTQYF.